This passage covers 13 T cell receptor beta chains from one sample sequenced in a study of OX40 agonist ivuxolimab in advanced cancers. TCRdb's copy holds only in-frame clones and misses some; the assay was immunoSEQ multiplex PCR. The sample has 55,000 to 85,000 clones; about nine tenths are singletons. This specimen consisted of CD4+ or CD8+ T cells sorted from blood, obtained in a trial of the OX40 agonist ivuxolimab. These receptors all stem from an adult with an advanced solid tumor such as melanoma, head and neck, liver or kidney cancer.

The chain uses TRBV29-1 and TRBJ1-1; no clear D gene. CDR3 length: 11 residues. V was clipped by 7 bases and J by 3 bases, with 9 bases between them. Germline loops: CDR1 SQVTM, CDR2 ANQGSEA. The CDR3: CSAAVDTEAFF. The CDR3, as DNA: TGCAGCGCCGCGGTTGACACTGAAGCTTTCTTT.

CDR3 residues: CASTPTSGASDTQYF. The CDR3 DNA reads TGTGCCAGCACCCCGACTAGCGGGGCGTCAGATACGCAGTATTTT. This chain uses TRBV5-6 with TRBJ2-3, with 11 bases that match TRBD2. Looked up from germline, CDR1 is SGHDT and CDR2 is YYEEEE. The junction had 7 bases not matched to a gene; V was cut back by 6 bases and J by 4 bases. The CDR3 totals 15 residues. Based on the CDR3 plus reference TRBV5-6 and TRBJ2-3, the full variable domain is DAGVTQSPTHLIKTRGQQVTLRCSPKSGHDTVSWYQQALGQGPQFIFQYYEEEERQRGNFPDRFSGHQFPNYSSELNVNALLLGDSALYLCASTPTSGASDTQYFGPGTRLTVL.

The chain employs TRBV5-1 and TRBJ1-5; 10 bases map to TRBD1. Per the germline V gene, CDR1 is SGHRS and CDR2 is YFSETQ. V dropped 2 bases and J dropped 7; count of bases not matched to a gene: 6. The CDR3 has 15 amino acids. The chain's CDR3 is CASSFSGTGDQPQHF. The CDR3 DNA reads TGCGCCAGCAGCTTCTCCGGGACAGGGGACCAGCCCCAGCATTTT.

The chain joins TRBV6-4 to TRBJ2-1, with 11 bases lining up with TRBD2. The CDR3 covers 15 residues. Germline CDR1 is MRHNA and CDR2 is SNTAGT. Trimming cost V 6 bases and J 5 bases; bases outside gene matches: 6. The CDR3 DNA reads as TGTGCCAGCAGCCTGACTAGCGGGGTGAACAATGAGCAGTTCTTC. Protein sequence: CASSLTSGVNNEQFF.

This chain uses TRBV6-5 with TRBJ1-3; TRBD1 aligns across 7 bases. CDR3 size: 14 residues. V lost 5 bases, J lost 7 bases, and 8 bases stayed unmatched. Germline V gene lookup returns CDR1 MNHEY and CDR2 SVGAGI. The CDR3 bases are TGTGCCAGCAGTCTTCGGGACAGACGGAACACCATATATTTT. Residues: CASSLRDRRNTIYF.

The gene calls are TRBV30 and TRBJ1-6, with a weak D call TRBD1 (5 bases). The CDR3 has 14 residues. V shed 4 bases and J shed 10 bases, with 17 bases lying between them. Germline V CDR1 and CDR2: GTSNPN, SVGIG (reference sequence). In nucleotides, the CDR3 is TGTGCCTGGATTAGGGACTCTGGTTGGTCACCCCTCCACTTT. Encoded protein: CAWIRDSGWSPLHF.

This chain uses TRBV19 with TRBJ1-1; D is undetermined. CDR3 length: 13 amino acids. Germline V gene sequence: CDR1 LNHDA, CDR2 SQIVND (reference sequence). The V and J ends lost 3 bases and 1 base respectively, with 6 bases between them. The CDR3 bases are TGTGCCAGTAGTATCCTTTGGAACACTGAAGCTTTCTTT. It translates to CASSILWNTEAFF. Variable domain in full (rest from reference TRBV19 and TRBJ1-1): DGGITQSPKYLFRKEGQNVTLSCEQNLNHDAMYWYRQDPGQGLRLIYYSQIVNDFQKGDIAEGYSVSREKKESFPLTVTSAQKNPTAFYLCASSILWNTEAFFGQGTRLTVV.

This clone showed up just once. In nucleotides, the CDR3 is TGCAGCGCTACCCTGGGGGCACGGCAGGAGACCCAGTACTTC. Its protein is CSATLGARQETQYF. This chain connects TRBV29-1 to TRBJ2-5; D possibly corresponds to TRBD1 (6 bases). The CDR3 runs 14 residues. Germline V gene sequence: CDR1 SQVTM, CDR2 ANQGSEA. V was clipped by 7 bases and J by 5 bases, with 20 bases between them.

The J gene is TRBJ2-5, the V gene TRBV14, with D perhaps matching TRBD2 (5 bases). Germline V gene sequence: CDR1 SGHDN, CDR2 FVKESK. Trimming took 1 base from V and 5 from J, leaving 17 bases between them. CDR3 length: 16 amino acids. CDR3 coding DNA: TGTGCCAGCAGCCAAGGGAGGTCAACCTTACGGGAGACCCAGTACTTC. It codes for CASSQGRSTLRETQYF.

V gene TRBV6-5 combines with J gene TRBJ1-6; D gene uncertain. Germline V CDR1 and CDR2: MNHEY, SVGAGI. There are 13 residues in the CDR3. V was cut by 5 bases and J by 5 bases, with 7 bases left in between. The chain's CDR3 is CASSPQNNSPLHF. The CDR3 nucleotides read TGTGCCAGCAGTCCTCAAAATAATTCACCCCTCCACTTT.

On this clone: Likely a read error: the CDR3 ends without its conserved phenylalanine or tryptophan. Because the CDR3's place on the DNA is in doubt, the DNA is left out and the CDR3 is given as listed by TCRdb. The chain employs TRBV20-1 and TRBJ1-2. Germline CDR1 DFQATT, CDR2 SNEGSKA (reference sequence). The CDR3 has 11 residues if both end residues are counted. CDR3 amino acids: CSAETDRFPLN.

This rearrangement joins TRBV7-2 to TRBJ2-1, with TRBD2 identical over 10 bases. V was clipped by 4 bases and J by 7 bases; unmatched bases: 10. This CDR3 has 16 residues. CDR1 is SGHTA, CDR2 FQGNSA, per germline. The DNA for the CDR3 is TGTGCCAGCAGCTCCCGGGCACTAGCGGGGCTGAATGAGCAGTTCTTC. The encoded protein is CASSSRALAGLNEQFF.

In its sample, this clone was seen a few times. The rearrangement uses TRBV19 and TRBJ1-1; the match to TRBD1 covers 10 bases. Germline V gene sequence: CDR1 LNHDA, CDR2 SQIVND (reference sequence). CDR3 size: 14 residues. V shed 4 bases, J shed 3 bases, and the junction held 2 bases outside the gene matches. The DNA of the CDR3 is TGTGCCAGTAGTACGGGGACAGGGGACACTGAAGCTTTCTTT. It codes for CASSTGTGDTEAFF.